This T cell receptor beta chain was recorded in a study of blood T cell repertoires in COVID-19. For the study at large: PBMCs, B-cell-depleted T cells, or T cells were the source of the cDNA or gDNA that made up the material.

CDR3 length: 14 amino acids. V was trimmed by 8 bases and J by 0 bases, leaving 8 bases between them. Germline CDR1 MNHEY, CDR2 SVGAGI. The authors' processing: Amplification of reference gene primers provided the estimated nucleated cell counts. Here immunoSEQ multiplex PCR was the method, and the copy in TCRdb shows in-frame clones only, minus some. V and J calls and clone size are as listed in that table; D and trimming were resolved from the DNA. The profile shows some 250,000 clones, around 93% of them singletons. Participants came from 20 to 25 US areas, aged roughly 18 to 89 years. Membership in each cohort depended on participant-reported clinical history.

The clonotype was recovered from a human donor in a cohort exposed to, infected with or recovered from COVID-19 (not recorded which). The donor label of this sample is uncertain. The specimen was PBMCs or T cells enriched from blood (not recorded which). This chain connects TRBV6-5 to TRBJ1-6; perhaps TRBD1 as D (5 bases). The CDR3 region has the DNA TGTGCCAGCGCACAGGTCTCCTATAATTCACCCCTCCACTTT. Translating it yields CASAQVSYNSPLHF.